The T cell receptor (beta chain) described here comes from a study of cytomegalovirus exposure and HLA in healthy donors. Study overall: Most genotyped donors, 65% to 85% of 350 to 500, had Caucasian-associated genetic ancestry. Study-level results: HLA restriction was apparent for most CMV-associated TCR beta chains in a later analysis. Earlier analysis looked at TCR beta V segments, and most were productive about 90% or about 30% of the time.

Points on this clone: Antigen specificity is unknown.

In the PCR, 60 Vbeta and 13 Jbeta primers were used. Clones were sequenced by immunoSEQ multiplex PCR, and TCRdb holds only the in-frame ones, with some missing. In the table there are over 70,000 clones, roughly three quarters of which are singletons. Specimen: PBMCs. This clonotype was obtained from a woman aged 50 to 60 in good health and CMV-seropositive.

CDR3 sequence: CASSVGGTTNEKLFF. The DNA of the CDR3 is TGTGCCAGCAGCGTAGGAGGAACAACTAATGAAAAACTGTTTTTT. The chain is built from TRBV9 and TRBJ1-4; D gene unclear. The CDR3 length is 15 residues. The V end was cut by 0 bases, the J end by 0 bases, with 6 bases between. Per germline, CDR1 SGDLS and CDR2 YYNGEE.